The rows below give T cell receptor beta chains drawn from one sample of a study of blood T cell repertoires in COVID-19. Measured with immunoSEQ multiplex PCR; TCRdb has only the in-frame clones, and not every one. The sample shows some 97,000 clones, approximately 80% of them seen only once. Sample: peripheral blood. These receptors were collected from a woman aged 70-85 years with acute or convalescent COVID-19. The CDR3 runs from the conserved cysteine through the conserved F or W. A D gene is named only where the DNA matches it firmly. Clone size is not always given. Where it is, it says once, few, many or a class for expanded clones.

>TRBJ1-1|.|TRBD1|TRBV4-2
TGTGCCAGCAGCCAAGATCCATTGGGGCAGGGGGTGGGTACTGAAGCTTTCTTT
CASSQDPLGQGVGTEAFF
>TRBJ1-4|.|TRBD1|TRBV7-8
TGTGCCAGCAGCTCGTTACTTCCTTGGGACAGTGATGAAAAACTGTTTTTT
CASSSLLPWDSDEKLFF
>TRBJ1-2|.|.|TRBV9
TGTGCCAGCAGCTCCCCAGGGTTGTACTATGGCTACACCTTC
CASSSPGLYYGYTF
>TRBJ2-5|.|.|TRBV10-3
TGTGCCACGGGGGTACAAGAGACCCAGTACTTC
CATGVQETQYF
>TRBJ1-5|.|TRBD1|TRBV19
TGTGCCAGTAGCTTGACAGGGTCTAGCAATCAGCCCCAGCATTTT
CASSLTGSSNQPQHF
>TRBJ1-5|few|.|TRBV19
TGTGCCAGTAGTATTCGGGATCAGCCCCAGCATTTT
CASSIRDQPQHF
>TRBJ1-2|.|.|TRBV30
TGTGCCTGGAGTGGTGGAGCTAACTATGGCTACACCTTC
CAWSGGANYGYTF
>TRBJ1-1|.|TRBD1|TRBV15
TGTGCCACCAGCAGAGATCTAACAGGGGGGGCTTTCTTT
CATSRDLTGGAFF
>TRBJ2-3|.|TRBD1|TRBV6-6
TGTGCCAGCAGTTACTCTGCCACAGGGGACACGCAGTATTTT
CASSYSATGDTQYF
>TRBJ2-4|.|.|TRBV7-2
TGTGCCAGCAGACACGACAGTGGAAGTCTCGGTCAGTACTTC
CASRHDSGSLGQYF
>TRBJ1-2|.|.|TRBV9
TGTGCCAGCAGCGCCCAATCCCGCACAGGACCCGCTAACTATGGCTACACCTTC
CASSAQSRTGPANYGYTF
>TRBJ2-2|.|TRBD1|TRBV2
TGTGCCAGCGGGACAGGGGTCCTCACCGGGGAGCTGTTTTTT
CASGTGVLTGELFF
>TRBJ1-1|.|.|TRBV10-3
TGTGCCATCGGCCAAGGGGACACTGAAGCTTTCTTT
CAIGQGDTEAFF
>TRBJ1-5|.|.|TRBV19
TGTGCCAGTAGTCCTCTGCGGGATCAGCCCCAGCATTTT
CASSPLRDQPQHF
>TRBJ1-1|once|TRBD1|TRBV24-1
TGTGCCACCAGTGATCCCGGGACAGGGGACACTGAAGCTTTCTTT
CATSDPGTGDTEAFF
>TRBJ1-2|.|.|TRBV19
TGTGCCAGTAGCAACCGGGACACCTCTAACTATGGCTACACCTTC
CASSNRDTSNYGYTF
>TRBJ2-3|.|TRBD1|TRBV25-1
TGTGCCAGCAGTGAATATAGGACAGGGAGAGATACGCAGTATTTT
CASSEYRTGRDTQYF
>TRBJ1-2|.|TRBD1|TRBV2
TGTGCCATTCCGGGACAGGGAGCAAGGGGCTACACCTTC
CAIPGQGARGYTF
>TRBJ1-2|few|.|TRBV29-1
TGCAGCGTTGAAGATGCAGGTGGGCGCGCTAACTATGGCTACACCTTC
CSVEDAGGRANYGYTF
>TRBJ2-1|.|.|TRBV11-3
TGTGCCAGCAGCTTAGTTGGCATCAGCTCCTACAATGAGCAGTTCTTC
CASSLVGISSYNEQFF
>TRBJ1-1|few|TRBD1|TRBV3-1/TRBV3-2
TGTGCCAGCAGCCCAACAGGGGTCGGGACTGAAGCTTTCTTT
CASSPTGVGTEAFF
>TRBJ2-5|.|.|TRBV13
TGTGCCCGCAGCCTTGGGGGGGGGCGAAACCAAGAGACCCAGTACTTC
CARSLGGGRNQETQYF
>TRBJ2-7|once|.|TRBV19
TGTGCCAGTAGTACCCACAGGACAGTCGAGCAGTACTTC
CASSTHRTVEQYF
>TRBJ2-5|once|TRBD2|TRBV18
TGTGCCAGCTCACCACCGGGGGGGACTAGCGTAAAGACCCAGTACTTC
CASSPPGGTSVKTQYF
>TRBJ1-2|.|TRBD1|TRBV15
TGTGCCACCAGCAGGTGGACAGGGGCTAACTATGGCTACACCTTC
CATSRWTGANYGYTF
>TRBJ2-1|.|TRBD1|TRBV19
TGTGCCAGTAGTATAGGGCAGGGGGCCTACAATGAGCAGTTCTTC
CASSIGQGAYNEQFF
>TRBJ1-2|.|.|TRBV6-5
TGTGCCAGCAGTTCACCTAAAACAGGGATCGGGGGCTACACCTTC
CASSSPKTGIGGYTF
>TRBJ1-3|many|TRBD1|TRBV13
TGTGCCAGCAGCCCTCCGGACAGGGGAAACACCATATATTTT
CASSPPDRGNTIYF
>TRBJ1-5|.|.|TRBV19
TGTGCCAGTAGTATAGCTGGGCACGATAGCAATCAGCCCCAGCATTTT
CASSIAGHDSNQPQHF
>TRBJ1-4|.|.|TRBV12-3/TRBV12-4
TGTGCCAGCAGCCTAGGGGTTCAAGAAAAACTGTTTTTT
CASSLGVQEKLFF
>TRBJ2-2|.|.|TRBV9
TGTGCCAGCACCCCGCTAGGGGGGAACACCGGGGAGCTGTTTTTT
CASTPLGGNTGELFF
>TRBJ2-1|once|.|TRBV4-1
TGCGCCAGCAGTCCAGAGGGCTACCGTGAGCAGTTCTTC
CASSPEGYREQFF
>TRBJ1-6|.|.|TRBV6-6
TGTGCCAGCAGTTCGGACAGCTCCTATAATTCACCCCTCCACTTT
CASSSDSSYNSPLHF
>TRBJ1-4|few|TRBD1|TRBV7-2
TGTGCCAGCAGCTTTAGGACAGGGGATGAAAAACTGTTTTTT
CASSFRTGDEKLFF
>TRBJ2-1|.|TRBD2|TRBV6-5
TGTGCCAGCAGTTTCCCGACTAGCGGGGCAGACAATGAGCAGTTCTTC
CASSFPTSGADNEQFF
>TRBJ1-4|.|.|TRBV7-9
TGTGCCAGCAGCCAAGACACGATTGCAACTAATGAAAAACTGTTTTTT
CASSQDTIATNEKLFF
>TRBJ2-1|.|TRBD1|TRBV27
TGTGCCAGCAGTTCCGGACAGGCGCCACCCTACAATGAGCAGTTCTTC
CASSSGQAPPYNEQFF
>TRBJ2-5|.|TRBD2|TRBV3-1/TRBV3-2
TGTGCCAGCAGCCAAGATACAGCGGGGCACCAAGAGACCCAGTACTTC
CASSQDTAGHQETQYF
>TRBJ2-2|.|TRBD1|TRBV3-1/TRBV3-2
TGTGCCAGCAGCCAAGTCCAGGGGGACACCGGGGAGCTGTTTTTT
CASSQVQGDTGELFF
>TRBJ2-2|once|TRBD2|TRBV5-1
TGCGCCAGCAGCTTGACGGCGGGGGGACTAAGCACCGGGGAGCTGTTTTTT
CASSLTAGGLSTGELFF
>TRBJ1-4|.|TRBD1|TRBV19
TGTGCCAGTAGTATACAGGGGGCGTCAGGTGAAAAACTGTTTTTT
CASSIQGASGEKLFF
>TRBJ1-1|.|.|TRBV19
TGTGCCAGTAGGACCCGCGGGACTCAAGGGTGGTACACTGAAGCTTTCTTT
CASRTRGTQGWYTEAFF
>TRBJ2-3|.|TRBD1|TRBV19
TGTGCCAGTAGTAGTACGACAGGGAGCTATAGCACAGATACGCAGTATTTT
CASSSTTGSYSTDTQYF
>TRBJ1-2|.|.|TRBV6-6
TGTGCCAGCAGTTACGAAGCTGGCTACACCTTC
CASSYEAGYTF
>TRBJ1-1|.|TRBD1|TRBV25-1
TGTGCCAGCAGTGGAGAGACAGGGGGCCGCACTGAAGCTTTCTTT
CASSGETGGRTEAFF
>TRBJ2-3|.|TRBD1|TRBV11-2
TGTGCCAGCAGCGCCGGGACAGGGAGGACAGATACGCAGTATTTT
CASSAGTGRTDTQYF
>TRBJ1-5|.|.|TRBV19
TGTGCCAGTAGCTGGGGGGGGGCGCGACAGCCCCAGCATTTT
CASSWGGARQPQHF
>TRBJ2-6|.|TRBD2|TRBV6-2/TRBV6-3
TGTGCCAGCAGTCAGGAGCGGGGGACCAACGTCCTGACTTTC
CASSQERGTNVLTF
>TRBJ2-5|.|TRBD2|TRBV7-2
TGTGCCAGCAGCTCTTGGGGACTAGCGGGGGAAGAGACCCAGTACTTC
CASSSWGLAGEETQYF
>TRBJ2-1|.|TRBD2|TRBV10-2
TGCGCCAGCACCGATCCTAGCGGGGGGGCCGGAGAGCAGTTCTTC
CASTDPSGGAGEQFF
>TRBJ1-2|.|TRBD1|TRBV7-9
TGTGCCAGCAGCTCCGGACAGGTTTATGGCTACACCTTC
CASSSGQVYGYTF
>TRBJ1-1|.|TRBD1|TRBV7-8
TGTGCCAGCAGCTCCAAGCCGGGAGGGGGCGTTGAAGCTTTCTTT
CASSSKPGGGVEAFF
>TRBJ1-2|.|TRBD1|TRBV19
TGTGCCAGTAGTATCGCTTCCCCGGACAGGGGTTCCTATGGCTACACCTTC
CASSIASPDRGSYGYTF
>TRBJ2-3|few|.|TRBV5-4
TGTGCCAGCAGCCAAGGACTATCTCGCACAGATACGCAGTATTTT
CASSQGLSRTDTQYF
>TRBJ1-6|.|TRBD1|TRBV19
TGTGCCAGTAGGAAACTCCGGGACAGGGGTCCGGATTCACCCCTCCACTTT
CASRKLRDRGPDSPLHF
>TRBJ1-6|.|.|TRBV5-1
TGCGCCAGCAGCTCCGGCTCCTATAATTCACCCCTCCACTTT
CASSSGSYNSPLHF